Sequencing of this T cell receptor (beta chain) was carried out in a study of blood T cell repertoires in COVID-19. Whole-study context: In each case, the material was cDNA or gDNA derived from T cells, B-cell-depleted T cells, or PBMCs.

Authors' data handling: Amplifying reference gene primers gave estimates of nucleated cell counts. Profiled with immunoSEQ multiplex PCR; TCRdb holds only in-frame clones, not every one. V and J calls plus clone size are reproduced from that table; the DNA served to infer D and trimming. The sample yields approximately 440,000 clones, approximately 88% seen once. V trimming: 1 base; J trimming: 4 bases; junction bases outside the gene matches: 5. The germline V gene has CDR1 SGHTA and CDR2 FQGTGA. CDR3 length: 16 residues. This TCR was recovered from a woman aged 50 to 60 with COVID-19, enrolled during active disease. The J gene is TRBJ1-2, the V gene TRBV7-3; 11 nucleotides agree with TRBD1. Sequences were obtained from peripheral blood. The CDR3 here is CASSLNSGTGGYGYTF. The CDR3, as DNA: TGTGCCAGCAGCTTAAACTCCGGGACAGGGGGCTATGGCTACACCTTC.